This TCR beta chain was recorded in a study of blood T cell repertoires in COVID-19. Method: immunoSEQ multiplex PCR; TCRdb's copy keeps in-frame clones and lacks some. The sample contains roughly 160,000 clones, about 88% of which appear only once. V lost 11 bases and J lost 4; bases outside the gene matches: 9. The CDR3 runs to 14 residues. The germline V gene has CDR1 SEHNR and CDR2 FQNEAQ (reference sequence). The V call is TRBV7-9, the J call TRBJ2-3, with 10 nucleotides matching TRBD1. The origin of this receptor is a woman aged 80 or older with COVID-19, enrolled during active disease. Sequencing was carried out using peripheral blood. The CDR3, as DNA: TGTGCCGGCCGTGGGGACAGGGGCTCAGATACGCAGTATTTT. Its protein is CAGRGDRGSDTQYF.